The clone carrying this TCR beta chain was seen just once. Measured with immunoSEQ multiplex PCR; TCRdb has only the in-frame clones, and not every one. This table holds approximately 500,000 clones, almost 97% found once. The source of the sample is a study of shared clonotypes between healthy human individuals. In the study overall: Donors, aged 18 to 49, were a couple of women and a few men.

Germline CDR1 is WSHSY and CDR2 is SAAADI. The CDR3 covers 17 residues. Trimming cost V 7 bases and J 3 bases; bases outside gene matches: 15. The source material was naive CD4+ T cells sorted from blood. The subset was: CD45RA+ positively selected. This clonotype was sampled from a young woman in good health. The V and J genes are TRBV10-2 and TRBJ1-3, with TRBD1 matching over 7 bases. The CDR3: CASMFGAGGRDGNTIYF. The CDR3 DNA sequence: TGCGCCAGCATGTTTGGGGCAGGGGGACGGGATGGAAACACCATATATTTT.